This T cell receptor (beta chain) was identified during a study of control samples from healthy donors and cancer patients. A few counts support this clone. The germline gives CDR1 SGHTS, CDR2 YDEGEE. This CDR3 comprises 18 residues. The V gene end was trimmed by 0 bases and the J gene end by 0 bases; junction bases not matched to a gene: 9. The method was immunoSEQ multiplex PCR; TCRdb's version includes in-frame clones alone and lacks a portion of them. Among about 120,000 clones listed, about 87% were seen once. What was sequenced was blood. The clonotype comes from a man aged 25-40 years in good health. The chain recombines TRBV5-8 with TRBJ1-5; 7 bases align to TRBD1. The CDR3 nucleotides read TGTGCCAGCAGCTTGGGAGGGACAGCCGAATATAGCAATCAGCCCCAGCATTTT. Translating it yields CASSLGGTAEYSNQPQHF.